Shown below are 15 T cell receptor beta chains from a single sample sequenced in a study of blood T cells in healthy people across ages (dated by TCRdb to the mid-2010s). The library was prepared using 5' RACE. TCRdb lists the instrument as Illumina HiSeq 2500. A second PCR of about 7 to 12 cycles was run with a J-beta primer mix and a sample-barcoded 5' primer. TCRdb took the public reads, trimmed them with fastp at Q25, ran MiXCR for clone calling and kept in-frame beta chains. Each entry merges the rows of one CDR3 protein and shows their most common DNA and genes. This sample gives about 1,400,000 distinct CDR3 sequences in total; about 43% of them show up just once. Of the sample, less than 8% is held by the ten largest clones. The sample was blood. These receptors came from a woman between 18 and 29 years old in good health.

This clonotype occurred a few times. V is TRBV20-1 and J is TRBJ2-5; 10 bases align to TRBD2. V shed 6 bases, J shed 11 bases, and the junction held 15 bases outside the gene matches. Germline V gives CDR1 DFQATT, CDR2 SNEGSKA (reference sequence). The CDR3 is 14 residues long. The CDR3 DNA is TGCAGTGCCCGAGCGGGAGGGGTGTTGAATGAGCAGTACTTC. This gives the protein CSARAGGVLNEQYF.

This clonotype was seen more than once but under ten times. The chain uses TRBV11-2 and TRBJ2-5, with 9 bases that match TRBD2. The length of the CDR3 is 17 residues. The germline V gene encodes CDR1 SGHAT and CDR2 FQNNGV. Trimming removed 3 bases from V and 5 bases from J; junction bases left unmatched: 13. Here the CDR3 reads CASSFRAGTSSWETQYF. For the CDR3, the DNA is TGTGCCAGCAGCTTTCGGGCCGGGACTAGCTCTTGGGAGACCCAGTACTTC.

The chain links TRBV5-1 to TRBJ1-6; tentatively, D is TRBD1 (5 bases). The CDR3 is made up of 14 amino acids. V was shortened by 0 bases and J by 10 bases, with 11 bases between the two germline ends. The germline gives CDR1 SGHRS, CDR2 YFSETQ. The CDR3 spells CASSLGQSRSPLHF. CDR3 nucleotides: TGCGCCAGCAGCTTGGGACAGAGTCGGTCACCCCTCCACTTT.

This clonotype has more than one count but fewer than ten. The CDR3: CASGTRGAYYEQYF. DNA of the CDR3: TGTGCCAGTGGGACAAGGGGCGCCTACTACGAGCAGTACTTC. The chain carries TRBV7-2 and TRBJ2-5, with D tentatively TRBD1 (6 bases). Gene TRBJ2-7 matches the end of the DNA better, so the J call may be wrong. CDR3 length equals 14 residues. Looked up from germline, CDR1 is SGHTA and CDR2 is FQGNSA.

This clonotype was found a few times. In DNA, the CDR3 is TGTGCCAGCACTCGTTTGTGGGGCACTGAAGCTTTCTTT. Translating it yields CASTRLWGTEAFF. This chain connects TRBV12-3 or TRBV12-4 to TRBJ1-1; D is uncertain. V lost 7 bases and J lost 4, with 13 bases in between. The CDR3 loop spans 13 amino acids.

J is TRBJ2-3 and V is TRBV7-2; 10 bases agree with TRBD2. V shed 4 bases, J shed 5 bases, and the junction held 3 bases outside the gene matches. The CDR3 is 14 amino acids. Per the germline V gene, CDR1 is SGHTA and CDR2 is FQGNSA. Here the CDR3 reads CASSSLAGEDTQYF. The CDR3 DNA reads TGTGCCAGCAGCTCCCTAGCGGGAGAAGATACGCAGTATTTT.

CDR3 residues: CASRPLAGRETQYF. In DNA, the CDR3 is TGTGCCAGCAGGCCTCTAGCGGGGCGGGAGACCCAGTACTTC. The chain joins TRBV11-2 to TRBJ2-5; 9 bases align to TRBD2. The germline gives CDR1 SGHAT, CDR2 FQNNGV. The CDR3 has 14 amino acids. The ends lost 6 bases at V and 5 bases at J; junction bases unmatched: 7.

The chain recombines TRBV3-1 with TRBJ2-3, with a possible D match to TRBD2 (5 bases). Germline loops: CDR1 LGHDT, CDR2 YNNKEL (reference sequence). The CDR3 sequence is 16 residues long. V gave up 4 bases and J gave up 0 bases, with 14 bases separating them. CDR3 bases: TGTGCCAGCAGCCTGTGGACTGCCGTCAGCACAGATACGCAGTATTTT. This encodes CASSLWTAVSTDTQYF.

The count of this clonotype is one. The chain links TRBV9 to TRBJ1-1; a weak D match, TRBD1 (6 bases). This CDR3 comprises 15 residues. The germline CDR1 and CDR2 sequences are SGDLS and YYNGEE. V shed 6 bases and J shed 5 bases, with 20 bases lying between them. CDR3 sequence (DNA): TGTGCCAGCATTGGGCCAGAACAGGGAAAGACTGAAGCTTTCTTT. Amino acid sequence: CASIGPEQGKTEAFF.

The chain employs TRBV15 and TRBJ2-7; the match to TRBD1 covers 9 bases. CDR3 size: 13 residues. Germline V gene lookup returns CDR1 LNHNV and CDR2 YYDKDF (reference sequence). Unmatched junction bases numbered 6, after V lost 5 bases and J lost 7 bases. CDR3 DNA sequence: TGTGCCACCAGCGGGGACAGGGCAGAAGAGCAGTACTTC. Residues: CATSGDRAEEQYF.

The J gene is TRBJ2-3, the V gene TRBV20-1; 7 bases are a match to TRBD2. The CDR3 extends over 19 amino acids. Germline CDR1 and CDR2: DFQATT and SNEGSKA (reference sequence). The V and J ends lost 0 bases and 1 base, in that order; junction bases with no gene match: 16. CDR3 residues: CSARDALHAGAYRTDTQYF. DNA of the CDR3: TGCAGTGCTAGAGATGCCCTCCACGCGGGAGCCTACCGCACAGATACGCAGTATTTT.

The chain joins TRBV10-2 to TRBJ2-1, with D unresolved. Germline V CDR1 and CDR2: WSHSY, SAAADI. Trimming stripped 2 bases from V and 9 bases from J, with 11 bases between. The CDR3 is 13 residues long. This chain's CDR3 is CASSEGSDGEQFF. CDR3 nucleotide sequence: TGCGCCAGCAGTGAGGGGTCGGATGGTGAGCAGTTCTTC.

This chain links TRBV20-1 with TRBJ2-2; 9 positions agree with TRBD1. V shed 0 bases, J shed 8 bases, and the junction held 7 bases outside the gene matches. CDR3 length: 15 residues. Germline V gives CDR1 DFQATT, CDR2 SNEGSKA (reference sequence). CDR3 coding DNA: TGCAGTGCTAGAGACCCGGGACAGGGTGCGGGGGAGCTGTTTTTT. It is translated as CSARDPGQGAGELFF.

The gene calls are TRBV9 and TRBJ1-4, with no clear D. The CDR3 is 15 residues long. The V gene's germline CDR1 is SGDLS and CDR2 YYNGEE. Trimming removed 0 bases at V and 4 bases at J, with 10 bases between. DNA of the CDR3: TGTGCCAGCAGCGTAGGGGCGGAGGGTAATGAAAAACTGTTTTTT. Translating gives CASSVGAEGNEKLFF.

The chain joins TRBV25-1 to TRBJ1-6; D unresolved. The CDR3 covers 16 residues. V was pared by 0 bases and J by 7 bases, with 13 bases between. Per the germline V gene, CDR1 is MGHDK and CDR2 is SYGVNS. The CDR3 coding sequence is TGTGCCAGCAGTGAATATTTCGAGGAGGCGAATTCACCCCTCCACTTT. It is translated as CASSEYFEEANSPLHF.